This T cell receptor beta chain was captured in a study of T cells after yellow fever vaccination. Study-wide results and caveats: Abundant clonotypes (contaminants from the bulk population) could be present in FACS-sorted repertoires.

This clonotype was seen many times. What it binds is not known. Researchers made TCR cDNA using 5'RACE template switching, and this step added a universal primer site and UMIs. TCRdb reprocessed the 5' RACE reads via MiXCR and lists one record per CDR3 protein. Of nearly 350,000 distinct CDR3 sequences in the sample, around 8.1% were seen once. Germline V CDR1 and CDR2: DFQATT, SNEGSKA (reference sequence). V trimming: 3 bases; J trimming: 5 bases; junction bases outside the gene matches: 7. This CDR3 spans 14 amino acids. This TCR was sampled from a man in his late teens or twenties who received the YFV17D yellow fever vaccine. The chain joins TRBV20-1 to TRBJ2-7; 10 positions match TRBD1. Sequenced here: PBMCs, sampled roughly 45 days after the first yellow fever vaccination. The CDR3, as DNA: TGCAGTGCTAGTTTGGGACAGGGGAGAAACGAGCAGTACTTC. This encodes CSASLGQGRNEQYF.